Listed here is a single TCR beta chain. Using immunoSEQ multiplex PCR, the repertoire was profiled, and TCRdb retains in-frame clones only, with some absent. Here the sample spans 60,000 to 75,000 clones, roughly 92% being singletons. These data originate in a study of OX40 agonist ivuxolimab in advanced cancers. From germline, CDR1 is SGHNT and CDR2 YYREEE (reference sequence). V was clipped by 4 bases and J by 2 bases; unmatched bases: 5. This CDR3 region has 14 residues. This chain connects TRBV5-4 to TRBJ1-1, with 7 bases fitting TRBD1. The source material was CD4+ or CD8+ T cells sorted from blood, sampled in a trial of the OX40 agonist ivuxolimab. This receptor was identified in an adult with an advanced solid tumor such as melanoma, head and neck, liver or kidney cancer. CDR3 coding DNA: TGTGCCAGCAGCCTCGGGACAGACAACACTGAAGCTTTCTTT. Translating gives CASSLGTDNTEAFF.